Described below is a single T cell receptor beta chain sequence and its context. This sample is drawn from a study of technical replicates of blood from a few donors. The V segment lost 1 base and the J segment 8 bases; nucleotides outside the gene matches: 6. This CDR3 is 15 amino acids long. Per germline, CDR1 LNHNV and CDR2 YYDKDF (reference sequence). TCRdb's table, derived via immunoSEQ multiplex PCR, lists solely in-frame clones and lacks some. Of around 76,000 clones listed, just under 97% are singletons. The chain uses TRBV15 and TRBJ1-2; TRBD1 agrees at 11 bases. The clonotype was recovered from a human donor in good health. The sequencing sample was made of T cells isolated from PBMCs. Written as DNA, the CDR3 is TGTGCCACCAGCAGAGTCGGACAGGGGGCTAACGGCTACACCTTC. Encoded protein: CATSRVGQGANGYTF.